These 30 T cell receptor beta chains were sequenced from one sample in a study of T cells in Graves' hyperthyroidism and ophthalmopathy. There were TCR beta CDR3 regions amplified from RNA transcripts. HTBI primers drove first-round RT-PCR of the TCR CDR3. Each CDR3 protein is one row after TCRdb ran MiXCR on the multiplex PCR reads. Of some 300,000 distinct CDR3 sequences listed, approximately 17% are singletons. The sample was blood. These receptors all come from a man younger than 45 with Graves' hyperthyroidism.

This clonotype was seen a handful of times. The DNA for the CDR3 is TGTGCCAGCAGCGCCCCCCGGGACACCTCTCTTACCTCCTACGAGCAGTACTTC. Protein: CASSAPRDTSLTSYEQYF. This chain connects TRBV7-9 to TRBJ2-7; the D gene is possibly TRBD1 (6 bases). V shed 5 bases and J shed 0 bases, with 23 bases lying between them. The CDR3 totals 18 residues. The germline gives CDR1 SEHNR, CDR2 FQNEAQ (reference sequence).

In this sample, this clonotype turned up many times. The chain recombines TRBV6-6 with TRBJ1-2, with D possibly matching TRBD1 (5 bases). This CDR3 is built from 12 residues. CDR1 and CDR2 from the germline V gene are MNHNY and SVGAGI (reference sequence). Between the trimmed V and J ends, which lost 0 bases and 7 bases, there was a span of 6 bases. The CDR3 is CASSYSRAGYTF. The CDR3 coding sequence is TGTGCCAGCAGTTACTCCAGGGCTGGCTACACCTTC.

The chain employs TRBV28 and TRBJ2-7; 7 bases fit TRBD2. Germline V gives CDR1 MDHEN, CDR2 SYDVKM. This CDR3 has 18 amino acids. The J segment lost 4 bases and the V segment lost 2 bases, leaving 17 bases of the junction unmatched. This chain's CDR3 is CASSLLGGRYPPPYEQYF. The CDR3 DNA sequence: TGTGCCAGCAGTTTACTGGGCGGGAGATATCCCCCCCCTTACGAGCAGTACTTC.

This clonotype was detected only a few times. The chain has TRBV7-8 and TRBJ2-7; no clear D. V was clipped by 3 bases and J by 3 bases, with 12 bases between them. Germline lookup yields CDR1 SGHVS and CDR2 FQNEAQ. The CDR3 sequence is 14 residues long. This CDR3 is CASSFTSGHYEQYF. CDR3 coding DNA: TGTGCCAGCAGCTTTACCTCGGGTCACTACGAGCAGTACTTC.

This clonotype was detected many times. The chain recombines TRBV7-2 with TRBJ2-3; D unresolved. This CDR3 contains 13 residues. Trimming stripped 7 bases from V and 2 bases from J, with 10 bases between. The germline V gene has CDR1 SGHTA and CDR2 FQGNSA. For the CDR3, the DNA is TGTGCCAGCACCCAACCCCCCACAGATACGCAGTATTTT. Its translation is CASTQPPTDTQYF.

The chain carries TRBV5-1 and TRBJ2-2, with 8 bases matching TRBD2. Losses at the gene ends were 1 base for V and 1 base for J; bases not matched to a gene: 3. Germline CDR1 SGHRS, CDR2 YFSETQ. This CDR3 has 16 amino acids. The CDR3 DNA follows: TGCGCCAGCAGCTTGTCGCTAGCGGGGAACACCGGGGAGCTGTTTTTT. This encodes CASSLSLAGNTGELFF.

This clonotype has more than one count but fewer than ten. The J gene is TRBJ2-1, the V gene TRBV7-9; no reliable D call. In germline, CDR1 is SEHNR, CDR2 FQNEAQ (reference sequence). This CDR3 is 16 amino acids long. V shed 0 bases and J shed 4 bases, with 13 bases lying between them. The CDR3 loop is CASSLASGAGYNEQFF. Written as DNA, the CDR3 is TGTGCCAGCAGCTTAGCGTCTGGCGCCGGTTACAATGAGCAGTTCTTC.

This clonotype was recorded at least ten times. The chain recombines TRBV5-1 with TRBJ2-7; tentatively, D is TRBD1 (8 bases). From germline, CDR1 is SGHRS and CDR2 YFSETQ. V was clipped by 7 bases and J by 5 bases, with 19 bases between them. There are 14 residues in the CDR3. CDR3 sequence: CASRETGGGDEQYF. The CDR3 DNA reads TGCGCCAGCCGGGAAACAGGGGGGGGCGACGAGCAGTACTTC.

At least ten counts were recorded for this clonotype. This chain uses TRBV30 with TRBJ1-1; perhaps TRBD1 as D (5 bases). This CDR3 spans 11 amino acids. Germline-derived CDR1 and CDR2 are GTSNPN and SVGIG (reference sequence). V was shortened by 6 bases and J by 7 bases, with 12 bases between the two germline ends. The CDR3 DNA sequence: TGTGCCTGCCTTCGGGGGTATGAAGCTTTCTTT. Amino acid sequence: CACLRGYEAFF.

This clonotype was seen repeatedly, ten times or more. The rearrangement uses TRBV28 and TRBJ2-1; TRBD2 aligns across 10 bases. The J segment lost 2 bases and the V segment lost 7 bases, leaving 5 bases of the junction unmatched. The CDR3 has 15 residues. Germline lookup yields CDR1 MDHEN and CDR2 SYDVKM. The CDR3 sequence is CASTFSGRTYNEQFF. The DNA of the CDR3 is TGTGCCAGCACCTTTAGCGGGAGGACCTACAATGAGCAGTTCTTC.

The chain couples TRBV2 to TRBJ2-1; D ambiguous. The CDR3 runs to 13 residues. V shed 7 bases and J shed 0 bases, with 7 bases lying between them. Germline values: CDR1 SNHLY, CDR2 FYNNEI. CDR3 DNA: TGTGCCAGCACCCCCCGCTCCTACAATGAGCAGTTCTTC. It encodes CASTPRSYNEQFF.

There are many counts of this clonotype. The V and J genes are TRBV5-6 and TRBJ2-7; D could derive from TRBD1 or TRBD2 (5 bases each). CDR1 SGHDT and CDR2 YYEEEE come from the germline V gene. This CDR3 contains 15 residues. With 0 bases removed from V and 0 bases from J, the gap between germline ends came to 10 bases. CDR3 coding DNA: TGTGCCAGCAGCTTGGGGGGCGGAGGCTCCTACGAGCAGTACTTC. Translated: CASSLGGGGSYEQYF. Complete variable domain (other parts from reference TRBV5-6 and TRBJ2-7): DAGVTQSPTHLIKTRGQQVTLRCSPKSGHDTVSWYQQALGQGPQFIFQYYEEEERQRGNFPDRFSGHQFPNYSSELNVNALLLGDSALYLCASSLGGGGSYEQYFGPGTRLTVT.

This clonotype was recorded many times. This rearrangement joins TRBV11-2 to TRBJ1-2, with D maybe TRBD1 (5 bases). The CDR3 is 16 amino acids. Germline lookup yields CDR1 SGHAT and CDR2 FQNNGV. The V end lost 5 bases, the J end lost 3 bases, and 19 bases lay between the germline ends. The CDR3 spells CASSPLQGRRDYGYTF. CDR3 nucleotides: TGTGCCAGCAGCCCCCTGCAGGGCAGACGGGACTATGGCTACACCTTC.

The sample holds many counts of this clonotype. The chain combines TRBV11-3 with TRBJ2-1, with 7 bases aligning to TRBD2. With 3 bases clipped from V and 4 bases from J, the junction kept 12 bases outside the gene matches. The CDR3 is 17 amino acids. Germline CDR1 SGHNT, CDR2 YENEEA. DNA of the CDR3: TGTGCCAGCAGCTTGGGGGTGGGGGAGGGACTTTACAATGAGCAGTTCTTC. This gives the protein CASSLGVGEGLYNEQFF. Together with reference TRBV11-3 and TRBJ2-1, the CDR3 gives the full variable domain: EAGVVQSPRYKIIEKKQPVAFWCNPISGHNTLYWYLQNLGQGPELLIRYENEEAVDDSQLPKDRFSAERLKGVDSTLKIQPAELGDSAVYLCASSLGVGEGLYNEQFFGPGTRLTVL.

This clonotype was found a few times. The rearrangement links TRBV29-1 to TRBJ1-1; 9 bases are a match to TRBD1. CDR3 size: 12 residues. Germline CDR1 reads SQVTM; CDR2 reads ANQGSEA. Trimming removed 6 bases from V and 4 bases from J; junction bases left unmatched: 3. CDR3 loop: CSVTTGGTEAFF. The CDR3 DNA follows: TGCAGCGTAACGACAGGGGGCACTGAAGCTTTCTTT.

The gene calls are TRBV5-1 and TRBJ1-1; a possible D gene is TRBD1 (6 bases). Trimming removed 0 bases from V and 3 bases from J, with 12 bases in between. CDR1 SGHRS and CDR2 YFSETQ come from the germline V gene. The CDR3 runs to 15 residues. The CDR3 sequence is CASSLGRGPYTEAFF. The CDR3 DNA reads TGCGCCAGCAGCTTGGGCAGGGGCCCGTACACTGAAGCTTTCTTT. Together with reference TRBV5-1 and TRBJ1-1, the CDR3 gives the full variable domain: KAGVTQTPRYLIKTRGQQVTLSCSPISGHRSVSWYQQTPGQGLQFLFEYFSETQRNKGNFPGRFSGRQFSNSRSEMNVSTLELGDSALYLCASSLGRGPYTEAFFGQGTRLTVV.

This chain links TRBV5-6 with TRBJ2-1, with D uncertain. Trimming cost V 3 bases and J 6 bases, with 13 bases left between them. The CDR3 extends over 14 amino acids. Germline V gives CDR1 SGHDT, CDR2 YYEEEE. The CDR3 here is CASSSALQRNEQFF. DNA for the CDR3: TGTGCCAGCAGCTCCGCACTGCAGCGCAATGAGCAGTTCTTC.

This clonotype was found many times. V usage is TRBV2 and J usage is TRBJ1-1, with D maybe TRBD1 (6 bases). Germline V lookup: CDR1 SNHLY, CDR2 FYNNEI. V shed 6 bases and J shed 0 bases, with 8 bases lying between them. The CDR3 extends over 13 amino acids. In DNA form, the CDR3 reads TGTGCCAGCAGAGGGGGGATGAACACTGAAGCTTTCTTT. Residues: CASRGGMNTEAFF.

This clonotype showed up many times. The chain couples TRBV28 to TRBJ1-5; 10 positions agree with TRBD1. CDR1 is MDHEN and CDR2 is SYDVKM in the germline V gene. V trimming: 6 bases; J trimming: 4 bases; junction bases outside the gene matches: 3. This CDR3 contains 14 residues. The CDR3 here is CASRTGGLNQPQHF. CDR3 DNA sequence: TGTGCCAGCAGGACAGGGGGCTTAAATCAGCCCCAGCATTTT.

This clonotype was found a few times. V gene TRBV19 combines with J gene TRBJ1-1; D is unclear. CDR3 length equals 15 residues. From germline, CDR1 is LNHDA and CDR2 SQIVND (reference sequence). V gave up 9 bases and J gave up 3 bases, with 20 bases separating them. CDR3 in amino acids: CASSTLYTEYTEAFF. CDR3 coding DNA: TGTGCCAGCTCTACCCTTTACACCGAGTACACTGAAGCTTTCTTT.

Ten or more counts support this clonotype. The chain employs TRBV11-2 and TRBJ2-3; 8 bases fit TRBD2. Germline V gene data show CDR1 as SGHAT and CDR2 as FQNNGV. CDR3 length equals 18 residues. Trimming cost V 2 bases and J 3 bases; bases outside gene matches: 13. In DNA, the CDR3 is TGTGCCAGCAGCTTACCGACAATTAGCGGGGAGCGGACAGATACGCAGTATTTT. Translation: CASSLPTISGERTDTQYF.

This clonotype was counted ten times or more. J is TRBJ2-7 and V is TRBV6-1; maybe TRBD1 (6 bases). Germline V gene sequence: CDR1 MNHNS, CDR2 SASEGT. This CDR3 is built from 16 residues. V shed 1 base and J shed 4 bases, with 17 bases lying between them. The CDR3 DNA follows: TGTGCCAGCAGTGAAGGAGGGCCCGTAGGGGGATACGAGCAGTACTTC. It encodes CASSEGGPVGGYEQYF.

This rearrangement joins TRBV14 to TRBJ1-2; D is uncertain. This CDR3 has 12 amino acids. Deletions cut 1 base from V and 1 base from J, with 1 base between. Germline CDR1 and CDR2: SGHDN and FVKESK. CDR3 sequence: CASSQVNYGYTF. The CDR3 DNA follows: TGTGCCAGCAGCCAAGTTAACTATGGCTACACCTTC.

This clonotype was picked up many times. This chain connects TRBV11-2 to TRBJ2-7; 7 bases fit TRBD2. The CDR3 sequence is 14 residues long. Trimming cost V 6 bases and J 1 base; bases outside gene matches: 6. From germline, CDR1 is SGHAT and CDR2 FQNNGV. CDR3 bases: TGTGCCAGCAGTTCTAGCGGAGCGTCCTACGAGCAGTACTTC. Translated: CASSSSGASYEQYF.

The J gene is TRBJ2-1, the V gene TRBV20-1; tentative D call: TRBD2 (5 bases). This CDR3 has 18 residues. Germline CDR1 is DFQATT and CDR2 is SNEGSKA (reference sequence). Trimming removed 0 bases at V and 0 bases at J, with 18 bases between. The CDR3 nucleotides read TGCAGTGCTAGAGATCTCGGGTTGGGAGCGCTCTCCTACAATGAGCAGTTCTTC. Protein sequence: CSARDLGLGALSYNEQFF.

This clonotype was seen only a few times. V is TRBV19 and J is TRBJ1-6; D is undetermined. This CDR3 is built from 14 residues. Germline V gene lookup returns CDR1 LNHDA and CDR2 SQIVND (reference sequence). The V end was cut by 2 bases, the J end by 10 bases, with 12 bases between. CDR3 residues: CASSINFRESPLHF. The CDR3 bases are TGTGCCAGTAGTATAAACTTTCGGGAATCACCCCTCCACTTT.

Many counts were recorded for this clonotype. V gene TRBV28 combines with J gene TRBJ2-5; 8 nucleotides agree with TRBD1. The germline CDR1 and CDR2 sequences are MDHEN and SYDVKM. CDR3 length: 13 residues. With V trimmed by 5 bases and J by 4 bases, 3 bases remained unmatched. The CDR3 DNA follows: TGTGCCAGCAGTCTGCAGGGGGCAGAGACCCAGTACTTC. Amino acids: CASSLQGAETQYF.

This clonotype was seen many times. The rearrangement uses TRBV5-1 and TRBJ1-5, with D unclear. Germline-derived CDR1 and CDR2 are SGHRS and YFSETQ. Trimming removed 0 bases at V and 0 bases at J, with 7 bases between. The CDR3 has 15 residues. CDR3 protein: CASSLDGYSNQPQHF. DNA for the CDR3: TGCGCCAGCAGCTTGGACGGGTATAGCAATCAGCCCCAGCATTTT.

V usage is TRBV7-2 and J usage is TRBJ2-3, with 8 bases lining up with TRBD1. Unmatched junction bases numbered 8, after V lost 6 bases and J lost 0 bases. CDR1 and CDR2 from the germline V gene are SGHTA and FQGNSA. The CDR3 contains 16 residues. In DNA form, the CDR3 reads TGTGCCAGCAGTTATCAGGGGGCACTTAGCACAGATACGCAGTATTTT. This codes for CASSYQGALSTDTQYF.

This clonotype was detected many times. This chain joins TRBV3-1 and TRBJ1-5, with no clear D. Trimming took off 4 bases at V and 4 bases at J, with 8 bases between the two ends. Germline CDR1 is LGHDT and CDR2 is YNNKEL (reference sequence). The CDR3 has 13 residues. As DNA, the CDR3 is TGTGCCAGCAGCCGCGGAGGGAATCAGCCCCAGCATTTT. Amino acid sequence: CASSRGGNQPQHF.